Listed below are T cell receptor beta chains from one sample, sequenced in a study of beta chain features in type 1 diabetes. The assay was immunoSEQ multiplex PCR, and TCRdb's table has in-frame clones only and misses some. Of hundreds of thousands of clones in the sample, over 9.5% were seen once. The sample comprised naive CD4+ T cells from blood. The receptors originated from a woman aged 18-30 years in good health. Each CDR3 is given without its conserved first and last residue. Each record gives: J gene, V gene, CDR3 protein.

J: TRBJ2-3; V: TRBV7-3; CDR3: ASSLSGTDTQY
J: TRBJ1-3; V: TRBV14; CDR3: ASSQDVLAPPGNTIY
J: TRBJ2-3; V: TRBV25-1; CDR3: ASGGGTDTQY
J: TRBJ2-4; V: TRBV6-5; CDR3: ASSYSRENIQY
J: TRBJ2-5; V: TRBV7-2; CDR3: ASSFVPRETQY
J: TRBJ1-2; V: TRBV6-5; CDR3: ASSYEVGYGYT
J: TRBJ1-2; V: TRBV7-6; CDR3: ASSPRYRSNYGYT
J: TRBJ1-2; V: TRBV2; CDR3: ASRPADGYYGYT
J: TRBJ1-6; V: TRBV7-2; CDR3: ASSLRQNSPLH
J: TRBJ2-1; V: TRBV9; CDR3: ASSAVQGADEQF
J: TRBJ1-1; V: TRBV7-8; CDR3: ASIWTALMNTEAF
J: TRBJ2-1; V: TRBV2; CDR3: ASRVAQYNEQF
J: TRBJ1-5; V: TRBV27; CDR3: ASRLVRDSEPQH
J: TRBJ2-1; V: TRBV7-3; CDR3: ASSSQARYNEQF
J: TRBJ1-2; V: TRBV7-2; CDR3: ASDAQAYGYT
J: TRBJ2-3; V: TRBV14; CDR3: ASSGATDTQY
J: TRBJ1-2; V: TRBV28; CDR3: ASAGDSGNYGYT
J: TRBJ2-3; V: TRBV4-3; CDR3: ASSQSSGGTDTQY
J: TRBJ2-3; V: TRBV11-3; CDR3: ASSPPYTDTQY
J: TRBJ2-3; V: TRBV5-1; CDR3: ASSSPEGADTQY
J: TRBJ2-7; V: TRBV9; CDR3: ASSLGQGVYEQY
J: TRBJ2-3; V: TRBV6-1; CDR3: ASSEAPSGYTDTQY
J: TRBJ1-1; V: TRBV7-9; CDR3: ASSGRDRVNSEAF
J: TRBJ2-1; V: TRBV7-2; CDR3: ASSLALPTSGRTNEQF
J: TRBJ2-2; V: TRBV4-2; CDR3: ASSQAGSGRGTGELF
J: TRBJ2-7; V: TRBV6-5; CDR3: ASSYSTSTYEQY
J: TRBJ2-1; V: TRBV7-9; CDR3: ASSLGRANVFSYNEQF
J: TRBJ2-7; V: TRBV30; CDR3: AWSRLAVDEQY
J: TRBJ2-5; V: TRBV7-6; CDR3: ASSFGRETQY
J: TRBJ2-1; V: TRBV7-8; CDR3: ASSSDRLNNEQF
J: TRBJ2-3; V: TRBV9; CDR3: ASSPYGGSGYTQY
J: TRBJ2-5; V: TRBV14; CDR3: ASSQGQRWPETQY
J: TRBJ2-5; V: TRBV4-2; CDR3: ASTPEPQVRGQTQY
J: TRBJ1-2; V: TRBV2; CDR3: ASRGLDYGYT
J: TRBJ2-3; V: TRBV21-1; CDR3: ASSAPDGITQY
J: TRBJ2-2; V: TRBV18; CDR3: ASSQLLARNTGELF
J: TRBJ2-3; V: TRBV7-6; CDR3: ASSTRTDTQY
J: TRBJ2-3; V: TRBV5-1; CDR3: ATTVDRTDTQY
J: TRBJ2-6; V: TRBV7-2; CDR3: ASSPGLSGANVLT
J: TRBJ1-5; V: TRBV4-3; CDR3: ASSQETGNGNQPQH
J: TRBJ2-3; V: TRBV14; CDR3: ASSQDRYRGY
J: TRBJ2-7; V: TRBV5-4; CDR3: ASSPRRLAGGDEQY
J: TRBJ1-1; V: TRBV15; CDR3: ATNRGGSNTEAF
J: TRBJ2-7; V: TRBV7-2; CDR3: ASSLSAGVSYEQY
J: TRBJ2-7; V: TRBV7-2; CDR3: ASSSVYEQY